This TCR beta chain originates from a study of cytotoxic CD8 clonotypes in ibrutinib-treated CLL. Clones were sequenced by immunoSEQ multiplex PCR, and TCRdb holds only the in-frame ones, with some missing. This table has over 95,000 clones, roughly 60% appearing once. V shed 4 bases and J 2 bases; nucleotides not matched to a gene: 16. The germline V gene encodes CDR1 MGHRA and CDR2 YSYEKL. The CDR3 is 20 residues long. This sample comprised PBMCs, obtained after 24 months of ibrutinib treatment. The V call is TRBV4-1, the J call TRBJ2-5; 13 bases match TRBD2. The sequence was collected from a human donor with chronic lymphocytic leukemia. The CDR3 spells CASSRASIPGLAGIQETQYF. The CDR3 DNA is TGCGCCAGCAGCCGCGCCTCCATTCCGGGACTAGCGGGGATTCAAGAGACCCAGTACTTC.